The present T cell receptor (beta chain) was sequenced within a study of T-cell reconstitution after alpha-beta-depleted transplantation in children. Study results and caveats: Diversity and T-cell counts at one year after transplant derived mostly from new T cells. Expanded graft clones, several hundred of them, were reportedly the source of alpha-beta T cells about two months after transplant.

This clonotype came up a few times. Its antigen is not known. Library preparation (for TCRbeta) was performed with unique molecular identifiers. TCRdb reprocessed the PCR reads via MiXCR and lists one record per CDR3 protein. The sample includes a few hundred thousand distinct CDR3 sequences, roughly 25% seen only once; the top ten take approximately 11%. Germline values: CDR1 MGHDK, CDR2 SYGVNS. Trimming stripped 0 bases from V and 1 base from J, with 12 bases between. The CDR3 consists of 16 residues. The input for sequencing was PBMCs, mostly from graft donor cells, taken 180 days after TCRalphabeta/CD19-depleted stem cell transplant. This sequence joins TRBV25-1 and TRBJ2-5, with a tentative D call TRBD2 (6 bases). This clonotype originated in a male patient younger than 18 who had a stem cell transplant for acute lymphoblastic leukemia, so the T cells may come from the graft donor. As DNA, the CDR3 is TGTGCCAGCAGTGAATATAGAGGGAGGTTCCAAGAGACCCAGTACTTC. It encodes CASSEYRGRFQETQYF.